These 21 T cell receptor beta chains came from one sample sequenced in a study of identical twins. From the 5' RACE reads, TCRdb called clonotypes with MiXCR, one entry per CDR3 protein. This sample has fewer than 20,000 distinct CDR3 sequences; roughly 70% occur once, and the top ten carry 5.9%. The specimen sequenced was memory (CD45RO+) T cells sorted from blood. Source of these receptors: a woman aged 18-29 years in good health. This table probably holds off-target reads from a library built for another chain.

The chain employs TRBV6-2 or TRBV6-3 and TRBJ2-1, with 10 bases aligning to TRBD1. After removal of 7 bases from V and 5 bases from J, the junction contained 8 bases not matched to a gene. There are 15 residues in the CDR3. Germline loops: CDR1 MNHEY, CDR2 SVGEGT. The DNA of the CDR3 is TGTGCCAGCACGGGACAGGGGTCAACTCACAATGAGCAGTTCTTC. Its translation is CASTGQGSTHNEQFF.

The V gene is TRBV5-1, the J gene TRBJ2-1; D possibly corresponds to TRBD2 (6 bases). Per the germline V gene, CDR1 is SGHRS and CDR2 is YFSETQ. CDR3 length: 14 amino acids. Trimming shortened V by 3 bases and J by 0 bases, and 7 bases separated the two germline ends. CDR3 amino acids: CASSSGASYNEQFF. In DNA, the CDR3 is TGCGCCAGCAGCTCGGGAGCCTCCTACAATGAGCAGTTCTTC.

This chain joins TRBV6-5 and TRBJ2-3; TRBD1 is a possible D gene (6 bases). Germline lookup yields CDR1 MNHEY and CDR2 SVGAGI. The CDR3 runs 15 residues. Trimming took 4 bases from V and 4 from J, leaving 15 bases between them. This chain's CDR3 is CASSSRGSWADTQYF. CDR3 DNA sequence: TGTGCCAGCAGTTCTAGGGGGTCGTGGGCAGATACGCAGTATTTT.

The CDR3 loop reads CASSLSPPGPGGTQYF. The CDR3 region has the DNA TGTGCCAGCAGTTTATCCCCACCGGGACCCGGGGGGACCCAGTACTTC. This rearrangement joins TRBV27 to TRBJ2-5, with TRBD2 as a possible D gene (6 bases). The germline V and J ends were trimmed by 0 bases and 7 bases, with 18 bases remaining between them. CDR1 is MNHEY, CDR2 SMNVEV, per germline (reference sequence). The CDR3 totals 16 residues.

V and J are TRBV20-1 and TRBJ2-1; D call uncertain. The ends were cut back, 3 bases at V and 10 bases at J, with 10 bases in the middle. The germline V gene has CDR1 DFQATT and CDR2 SNEGSKA (reference sequence). This CDR3 has 11 amino acids. The CDR3, as DNA: TGCAGTGCTAGGGAAGTACGGGAGCAGTTCTTC. Translating it yields CSAREVREQFF.

This clonotype appeared once. V is TRBV29-1 and J is TRBJ2-3; D possibly matches TRBD1 or TRBD2 (6 bases each). V was pared by 4 bases and J by 5 bases, with 16 bases between. The CDR3 contains 14 residues. The germline V gene has CDR1 SQVTM and CDR2 ANQGSEA. The CDR3 coding sequence is TGCAGCGTTGGACAGGCCGGGCGGGGAGATACGCAGTATTTT. This gives the protein CSVGQAGRGDTQYF.

This clonotype was seen a handful of times. The chain recombines TRBV18 with TRBJ2-3, with unresolved D. Germline assignment: CDR1 KGHSH and CDR2 LQKENI. The CDR3 spans 13 residues. V lost 6 bases, J lost 2 bases, and 9 bases lay in between. The CDR3 nucleotides read TGTGCCAGCTCCCCGATGGACACAGATACGCAGTATTTT. As protein: CASSPMDTDTQYF.

This clonotype turned up a few times. V is TRBV7-6 and J is TRBJ2-2, with a tentative D call TRBD1 (5 bases). This CDR3 contains 14 residues. The V gene's germline CDR1 is SGHVS and CDR2 FNYEAQ. Trimming took 5 bases from V and 5 from J, leaving 12 bases between them. CDR3 coding DNA: TGTGCCAGCAGCCCGCGCACAGGAACCGGGGAGCTGTTTTTT. It translates to CASSPRTGTGELFF.

V gene TRBV6-5 combines with J gene TRBJ2-3; 9 bases agree with TRBD2. CDR1 and CDR2 (germline): MNHEY, SVGAGI. This CDR3 comprises 14 residues. The V segment lost 5 bases and the J segment 6 bases; nucleotides outside the gene matches: 6. The CDR3 DNA follows: TGTGCCAGCAGTCCCGGACTAGCGTACGATACGCAGTATTTT. Translating it yields CASSPGLAYDTQYF.

In DNA, the CDR3 is TGCGCCAGCAGCCAAGATTCTATACAGGGGGGCACAGATACGCAGTATTTT. Amino acids: CASSQDSIQGGTDTQYF. The gene calls are TRBV4-3 and TRBJ2-3; 8 bases map to TRBD1. Germline CDR1 is LGHNA and CDR2 is YSLEER. Germline trimming cut 0 bases from V and 1 base from J; bases unmatched to any gene: 6. The CDR3 is 17 amino acids.

The sample holds a few counts of this clonotype. The chain links TRBV10-3 to TRBJ2-1; D not certain. Trimming took 6 bases from V and 1 from J, leaving 10 bases between them. Germline V gene data show CDR1 as ENHRY and CDR2 as SYGVKD. The CDR3 loop spans 14 amino acids. CDR3 in amino acids: CAIREEVSYNEQFF. The CDR3 DNA is TGTGCCATCAGGGAAGAGGTTTCCTACAATGAGCAGTTCTTC.

The chain has TRBV19 and TRBJ2-1, with 12 bases aligning to TRBD2. J gave up 4 bases and V 6 bases, and 7 bases lay outside the gene matches. This CDR3 has 16 amino acids. CDR1 LNHDA and CDR2 SQIVND come from the germline V gene (reference sequence). CDR3 protein: CASRAFTSGGYNEQFF. The CDR3 DNA reads as TGTGCCAGTAGGGCCTTTACTAGCGGGGGGTACAATGAGCAGTTCTTC.

This clonotype has a handful of counts. The chain uses TRBV28 and TRBJ1-1; unclear D gene. This CDR3 is 12 amino acids long. Deletions cut 4 bases from V and 6 bases from J, with 9 bases between. Germline CDR1 reads MDHEN; CDR2 reads SYDVKM. The CDR3 reads CASSYLGAEAFF. The DNA of the CDR3 is TGTGCCAGCAGTTATCTCGGCGCTGAAGCTTTCTTT.

This rearrangement joins TRBV11-2 to TRBJ2-1; 7 bases line up with TRBD2. The length of the CDR3 is 18 residues. Trimming cost V 0 bases and J 1 base; bases outside gene matches: 9. CDR1 is SGHAT, CDR2 FQNNGV, per germline. The CDR3, as DNA: TGTGCCAGCAGCTTAGATCTAATCGGACTAGGGTCCTACAATGAGCAGTTCTTC. The encoded protein is CASSLDLIGLGSYNEQFF.

J is TRBJ1-5 and V is TRBV19; tentatively, D is TRBD1 (5 bases). This CDR3 is built from 16 residues. The germline gives CDR1 LNHDA, CDR2 SQIVND (reference sequence). V was shortened by 3 bases and J by 0 bases, with 12 bases between the two germline ends. CDR3 DNA sequence: TGTGCCAGTAGTATTTCTGGGGACCTTAGCAATCAGCCCCAGCATTTT. It translates to CASSISGDLSNQPQHF.

This clonotype was recorded a few times. The rearrangement joins TRBV19 to TRBJ2-3; 7 bases are shared with TRBD2. Trimming at V came to 6 bases and at J to 6 bases, leaving 9 bases not matched to a gene. The CDR3 is 14 residues long. Germline loops: CDR1 LNHDA, CDR2 SQIVND (reference sequence). The CDR3 loop is CASSGRPHGDTQYF. In nucleotides, the CDR3 is TGTGCCAGTAGCGGGAGGCCCCATGGGGATACGCAGTATTTT.

This clonotype was seen a few times. The CDR3 sequence is CATSDSGGQIYNEQFF. DNA of the CDR3: TGTGCCACCAGTGATTCGGGCGGTCAGATCTACAATGAGCAGTTCTTC. V is TRBV24-1 and J is TRBJ2-1; unclear D gene. There are 16 residues in the CDR3. Germline CDR1 is KGHDR and CDR2 is SFDVKD. V lost 2 bases to trimming and J lost 3 bases, with 13 bases between them.

The CDR3 is CASSGRGIDGELFF. The CDR3 DNA sequence: TGCGCCAGCAGCGGCAGGGGTATTGACGGGGAGCTGTTTTTT. The rearrangement links TRBV5-1 to TRBJ2-2, with a tentative D call TRBD1 (6 bases). V lost 4 bases and J 7 bases, leaving 14 bases between the germline ends. This CDR3 contains 14 residues. Looked up from germline, CDR1 is SGHRS and CDR2 is YFSETQ.

The chain carries TRBV20-1 and TRBJ2-2, with 7 bases aligning to TRBD2. V dropped 6 bases and J dropped 5; count of bases not matched to a gene: 12. Germline lookup yields CDR1 DFQATT and CDR2 SNEGSKA (reference sequence). This CDR3 is built from 15 residues. CDR3 sequence: CSASGGRGQTGELFF. The DNA for the CDR3 is TGCAGTGCCTCCGGTGGGAGGGGCCAGACCGGGGAGCTGTTTTTT.

In its sample, this clonotype was seen a few times. The chain carries TRBV6-2 or TRBV6-3 and TRBJ2-1; 9 bases are a match to TRBD1. The ends lost 5 bases at V and 1 base at J; junction bases unmatched: 3. CDR3 size: 15 residues. Germline CDR1 and CDR2: MNHEY and SVGEGT. In nucleotides, the CDR3 is TGTGCCAGCAGTCGCGGGACAGGGTCCTACAATGAGCAGTTCTTC. Its protein product is CASSRGTGSYNEQFF.

This clonotype came up a few times. The CDR3 is CASSVGYYNEQFF. For the CDR3, the DNA is TGTGCCAGCAGCGTCGGGTACTACAATGAGCAGTTCTTC. The gene calls are TRBV14 and TRBJ2-1; D remains unclear. CDR3 length equals 13 residues. Trimming shortened V by 5 bases and J by 3 bases, and 8 bases separated the two germline ends. In germline, CDR1 is SGHDN, CDR2 FVKESK.